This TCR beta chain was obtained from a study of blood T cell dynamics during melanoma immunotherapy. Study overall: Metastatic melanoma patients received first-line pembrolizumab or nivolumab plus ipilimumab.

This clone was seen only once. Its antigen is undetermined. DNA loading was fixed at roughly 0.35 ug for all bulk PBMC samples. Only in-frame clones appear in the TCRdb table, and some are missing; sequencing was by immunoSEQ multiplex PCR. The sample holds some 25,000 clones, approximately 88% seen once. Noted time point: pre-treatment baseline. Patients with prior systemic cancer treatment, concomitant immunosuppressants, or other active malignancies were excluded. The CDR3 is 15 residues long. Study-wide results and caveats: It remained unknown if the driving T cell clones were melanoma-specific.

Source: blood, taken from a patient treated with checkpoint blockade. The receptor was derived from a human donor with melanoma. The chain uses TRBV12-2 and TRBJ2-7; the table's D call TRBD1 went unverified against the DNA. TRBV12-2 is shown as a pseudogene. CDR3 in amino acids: CASLFVLSQFYEQYF. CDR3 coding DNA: TGTGCAAGTCTCTTCGTTTTGTCTCAGTTCTACGAGCAGTACTTC.